This entry features one TCR beta chain sequence. The antigen is not known. The read ends 3 residues before the CDR3 terminus; that terminus is restored from the germline J gene. No CVID subject was ill or on immunomodulatory drugs when sampled. Per germline, CDR1 SGHRS and CDR2 YFSETQ. The length of the CDR3 is 17 residues. J was trimmed by 1 base and V by 4 bases; bases with no gene match: 10. Profiled with immunoSEQ multiplex PCR; TCRdb holds only in-frame clones, not every one. In total the sample includes fewer than 30,000 clones, none of them seen once. The data were obtained in a study of T cell clonality in common variable immunodeficiency. General study results and limits: Reportedly, TCR beta sequences from common variable immunodeficiency showed fewer deletions and N-nucleotide insertions.

What was sequenced was peripheral blood mononuclear cells. This TCR was sampled from a human donor with common variable immunodeficiency. The gene calls are TRBV5-1 and TRBJ2-7; 11 bases agree with TRBD2. The CDR3 DNA, read in part, is TGCGCCAGCAGCCGGGGGACTAGCGGCCAGTCTTCCTACGAG. It is translated as CASSRGTSGQSSYE. Given in full, the CDR3 is CASSRGTSGQSSYEQYF.